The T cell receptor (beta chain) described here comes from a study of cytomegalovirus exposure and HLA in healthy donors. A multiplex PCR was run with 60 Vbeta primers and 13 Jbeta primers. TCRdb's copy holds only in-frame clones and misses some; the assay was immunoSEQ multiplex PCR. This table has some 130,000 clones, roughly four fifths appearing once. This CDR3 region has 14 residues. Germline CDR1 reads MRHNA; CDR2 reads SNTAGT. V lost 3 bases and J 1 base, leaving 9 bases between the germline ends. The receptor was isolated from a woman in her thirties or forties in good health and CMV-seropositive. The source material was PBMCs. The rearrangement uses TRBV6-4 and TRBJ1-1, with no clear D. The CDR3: CASSDGVENTEAFF. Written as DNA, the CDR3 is TGTGCCAGCAGTGATGGAGTAGAGAACACTGAAGCTTTCTTT.